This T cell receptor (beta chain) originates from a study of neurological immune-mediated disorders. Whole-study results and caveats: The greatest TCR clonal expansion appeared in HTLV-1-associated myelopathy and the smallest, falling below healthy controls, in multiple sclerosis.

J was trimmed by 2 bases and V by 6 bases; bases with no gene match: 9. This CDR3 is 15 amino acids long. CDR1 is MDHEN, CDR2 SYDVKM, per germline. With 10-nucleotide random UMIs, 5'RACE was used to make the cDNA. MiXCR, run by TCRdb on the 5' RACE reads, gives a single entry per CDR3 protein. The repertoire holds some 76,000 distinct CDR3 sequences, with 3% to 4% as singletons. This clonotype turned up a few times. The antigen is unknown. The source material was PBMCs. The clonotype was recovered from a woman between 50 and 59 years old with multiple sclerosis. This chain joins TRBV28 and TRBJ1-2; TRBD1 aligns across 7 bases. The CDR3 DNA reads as TGTGCCAGCAGCACAATGGCCAGGGGGAACTATGGCTACACCTTC. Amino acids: CASSTMARGNYGYTF.